This TCR beta chain was identified in a study of T-cell reconstitution after alpha-beta-depleted transplantation in children. The CDR3 consists of 15 residues. V was cut by 0 bases and J by 8 bases, with 17 bases left in between. Germline-derived CDR1 and CDR2 are SGHRS and YFSETQ. Unique molecular identifiers were used in preparing the TCRbeta library. TCRdb re-called the PCR reads with MiXCR, one entry per CDR3 protein. The sample contains roughly 500,000 distinct CDR3 sequences, around 13% of which appear only once. The sequenced sample was PBMCs from the stem cell graft donor, obtained from the stem cell graft. The sequence was obtained from a human donor who donated a stem cell graft to a child with combined immunodeficiency. This chain uses TRBV5-1 with TRBJ1-2; no clear D gene. DNA for the CDR3: TGCGCCAGCAGCTTGGTAGGCAGCTCCGGTTGGGGCTACACCTTC. As protein: CASSLVGSSGWGYTF.